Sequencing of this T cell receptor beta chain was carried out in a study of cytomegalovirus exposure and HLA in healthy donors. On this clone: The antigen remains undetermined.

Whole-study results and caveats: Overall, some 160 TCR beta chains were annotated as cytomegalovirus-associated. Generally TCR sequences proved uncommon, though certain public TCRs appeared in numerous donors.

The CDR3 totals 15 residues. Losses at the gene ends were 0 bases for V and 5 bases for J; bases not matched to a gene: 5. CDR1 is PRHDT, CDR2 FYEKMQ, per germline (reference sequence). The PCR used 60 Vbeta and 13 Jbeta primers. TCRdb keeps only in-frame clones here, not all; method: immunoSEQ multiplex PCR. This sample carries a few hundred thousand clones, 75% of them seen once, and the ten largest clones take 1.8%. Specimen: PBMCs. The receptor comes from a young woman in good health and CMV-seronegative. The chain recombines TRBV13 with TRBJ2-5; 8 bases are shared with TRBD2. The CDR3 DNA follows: TGTGCCAGCAGCTTAGGCGGGAGGGCCGTGGAGACCCAGTACTTC. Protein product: CASSLGGRAVETQYF.